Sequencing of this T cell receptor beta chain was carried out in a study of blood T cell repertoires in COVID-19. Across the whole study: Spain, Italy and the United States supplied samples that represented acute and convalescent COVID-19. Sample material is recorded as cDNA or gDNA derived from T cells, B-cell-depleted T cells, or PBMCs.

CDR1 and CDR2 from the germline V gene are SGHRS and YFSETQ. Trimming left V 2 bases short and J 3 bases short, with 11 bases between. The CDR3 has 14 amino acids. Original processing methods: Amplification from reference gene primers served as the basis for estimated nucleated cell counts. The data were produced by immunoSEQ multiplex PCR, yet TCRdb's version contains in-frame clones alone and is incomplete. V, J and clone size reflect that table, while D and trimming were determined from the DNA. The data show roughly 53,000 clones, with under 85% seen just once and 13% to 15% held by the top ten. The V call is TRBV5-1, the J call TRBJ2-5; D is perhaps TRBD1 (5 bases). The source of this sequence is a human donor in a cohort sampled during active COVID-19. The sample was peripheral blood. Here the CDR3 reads CASSFRRGEETQYF. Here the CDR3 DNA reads TGCGCCAGCAGCTTTCGAAGGGGCGAAGAGACCCAGTACTTC. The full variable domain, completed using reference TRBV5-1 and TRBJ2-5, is KAGVTQTPRYLIKTRGQQVTLSCSPISGHRSVSWYQQTPGQGLQFLFEYFSETQRNKGNFPGRFSGRQFSNSRSEMNVSTLELGDSALYLCASSFRRGEETQYFGPGTRLLVL.